The 2 T cell receptor beta chains listed next were all sequenced from one sample in a study of cytomegalovirus exposure and HLA in healthy donors. In the PCR, 60 Vbeta and 13 Jbeta primers were used. Here immunoSEQ multiplex PCR was the method, and the copy in TCRdb shows in-frame clones only, minus some. The table lists 200,000 to 250,000 clones, roughly 79% of them singletons. Sequences were obtained from PBMCs. These receptors came from a man between 18 and 35 years old in good health and CMV-seronegative.

The chain links TRBV9 to TRBJ2-7; a weak D match, TRBD1 (5 bases). The CDR3 consists of 14 residues. Trimming left V 3 bases short and J 2 bases short, with 12 bases between. CDR1 and CDR2 (germline): SGDLS, YYNGEE. The CDR3 reads CASSATGDPYEQYF. The CDR3 DNA sequence: TGTGCCAGCAGCGCAACAGGAGACCCCTACGAGCAGTACTTC.

The rearrangement links TRBV4-2 to TRBJ1-1; 7 bases agree with TRBD1. The length of the CDR3 is 12 residues. J was trimmed by 8 bases and V by 3 bases; bases with no gene match: 3. The germline V gene encodes CDR1 LGHNA and CDR2 YNFKEQ. The CDR3 DNA sequence: TGTGCCAGCAGCCATTCGGACAGGGAAGCTTTCTTT. It codes for CASSHSDREAFF.